This T cell receptor (beta chain) was obtained from a study of cytomegalovirus exposure and HLA in healthy donors (dated by TCRdb to between 2016 and 2019). Turning to the overall study: In an earlier analysis of roughly 590 of the donors, 276 Gb of sequence data and roughly 100 million unique TCR beta sequences from about 180 million T cells were reported. About 280 gigabases of sequencing data and approximately 93 million unique TCR sequences were included in an early release covering about 700 HLA-typed donors. The genetic ancestry cluster associated with self-reported Caucasian donors included approximately 85% of the roughly 400 genotyped donors. The study was designed to test whether signatures of past pathogen exposure could be identified by cataloging public T cell receptors. The study used immunosequencing to profile the T cell repertoires of 666 subjects and linked those repertoires to cytomegalovirus serostatus. In addition to the first cohort of 666 subjects, a separate validation cohort of 120 different subjects was used. High-throughput TCR immunosequencing, statistical association of individual TCRs with disease status, and machine learning were combined to predict cytomegalovirus infection status. To study patterns of TCR occurrence, a later analysis re-analyzed previously published TCR beta repertoires from 500 to 850 donors and added high-resolution HLA genotyping. The later analysis used no new phenotypic data to find candidate immune exposures, relying instead on TCR beta sequences and their occurrence across donors. In an earlier analysis of over 550 of the donors, high-throughput TCR beta sequencing was used to judge whether each TCR beta V gene segment behaved as functional or pseudogenic. Alongside the repertoire data, information on donor age, sex, ethnicity and CMV serostatus was compiled. Genome-wide SNP genotypes for about 55% of the roughly 670 donors were used in a later genetic analysis, which treated that subset as a discovery cohort. All discovery cohort repertoires had been generated using a single sequencing platform. HLA typing covered class I and class II loci at four-digit resolution. Typing coverage differed by locus: A, B, C, DRB1 and DQB1 were typed in about 629-640 donors, DQA1 in roughly 500, DPA1 in roughly 590, and DPB1 in 472. Roughly 5 DR-DQ haplotypes were handled as single units for association and clustering, since linkage in the cohort was strong. Among some 400 genotyped donors of the cohort, an average of about 240,000 unique TCR beta nucleotide sequences was sequenced per donor, of which 15% to 20% were non-productive.

What the authors observed across the whole study: HLA typing was unavailable for some donors at each locus, so association tests used only the typed subset. Immune exposure information for the cohort was limited to CMV serostatus. In vitro tests confirmed that a few of the cytomegalovirus-associated TCR beta chains recognize cytomegalovirus antigens. A later analysis associated roughly 17,000 TCR beta sequences with specific HLA alleles at a false discovery rate of 0.05. The authors suggested that the approach could potentially be generalized to other disease states and immunological phenotypes. Assigning TCR associations to individual alleles was difficult when HLA alleles, especially DR and DQ, strongly co-occurred. A further reported finding was that TCR beta sequences accurately predicted the HLA-A and HLA-B alleles for most subjects in the first cohort. Correlated functional status among segregating V segments might reflect linkage disequilibrium, but an unknown experimental factor could not be ruled out. A later genetic analysis reported fewer N-insertions in productive TCRs among donors in an Asian-associated ancestry cluster than the roughly 700-donor mean. In a later analysis, most CMV-associated TCR beta chains were found to appear HLA-restricted, with HLA associations seemingly driven largely by CMV exposure. The study listed approximately 160 TCR beta chains as associated with cytomegalovirus. A cluster of highly shared sequence variants was judged likely to be a technical artifact of the sequencing pipeline. In a later analysis, the rate of TCR association differed among HLA loci, with DRB1 alleles having the most associated TCRs and HLA-C alleles having the fewest. According to a later analysis, parvovirus B19, influenza, CMV and Epstein-Barr virus appeared linked to several top co-occurrence clusters. In this cohort, only TCR beta chains were sequenced, and detectable features were limited by the absence of alpha or paired-chain data. Some 16 rarely observed V segments, including chromosome 9 orphons, were excluded from the earlier analysis of approximately 600 of the donors because counts were too low. Across donors, most TCR sequences were observed very rarely, whereas some public TCRs were present in many individuals. Roughly uniform sequencing depth across donors was assumed in presence/absence analyses, although this assumption may not hold. The 87-base-pair reads could not distinguish some IMGT-functional V segments, including TRBV6-2 and TRBV6-3, so those segments were excluded. Compared with equally common non-associated chains, HLA-associated TCR beta chains in a later analysis were more clonally expanded and had lower generation probabilities. The classifier was reported to diagnose cytomegalovirus status with high specificity and sensitivity in both the original cohort and the validation cohort. An earlier analysis of some 590 of the donors showed that most TCR beta V segments appeared in productive rearrangements either about 87% or about 30% of the time, which broadly matched IMGT annotations. A later genetic analysis associated a missense DCLRE1C variant with V-gene and J-gene trimming of TCR beta chains, and an independent cohort replicated the association.

Libraries came from the immunoSEQ multiplex PCR assay. The multiplex PCR relied on a mix of 60 forward primers for TCR Vbeta segments and 13 reverse primers for TCR Jbeta segments. The CDR3 region of rearranged TCR beta genes was amplified from genomic DNA with a multiplex PCR assay. The Illumina HiSeq System was used to sequence the amplified TCR beta libraries as 87-base-pair reads. The study's own analysis went as follows. A later analysis tallied roughly 78 million unique TCR beta chains across the 666 repertoires, and around 9.9 million of those chains were shared by two or more donors. To remove PCR and sequencing errors, raw reads were error-corrected and collapsed into unique sequences using a nearest-neighbor algorithm that merged closely related sequences. V, D and J gene segments were assigned by aligning CDR3 sequences to IMGT reference sequences. For a sequence to be retained, at least a six-nucleotide match to both a V gene segment and a J gene segment was required. A rearrangement was called productive if the CDR3 had no stop codons and remained in frame with V and J, and every other rearrangement was called non-productive. CDR3 was defined according to IMGT convention as the region running from the second conserved V-encoded cysteine to the conserved J-encoded phenylalanine. The earlier analysis of 550 to 650 of the donors excluded any sequence lacking an unambiguous match to a single V gene segment. An earlier analysis of 550 to 650 of the donors classified V segments as functional when productive rearrangements were above 56.7% and as segregating when the standard deviation between donors was above 5%. A statistical classification framework was developed to diagnose cytomegalovirus status using the catalog of TCR beta chain sequences. A later analysis assigned V and J genes by comparing TCR nucleotide sequences with IMGT/GENE-DB human TR gene sequences. In a later analysis, CDR3 sequences and most-parsimonious VDJ recombination scenarios were assigned using the TCRdist pipeline. In a later analysis, each TCR beta chain was defined by its CDR3 amino acid sequence together with its V-gene family, and reads lacking a unique V-gene family were excluded. As a way to deal with suspected cross-contamination and a sequencing artifact, a later analysis dropped hundreds of nucleotide sequences that were highly shared and had low generation probability. In a later analysis, a clonal expansion index for each public chain was calculated from normalized within-repertoire ranks of inferred template counts. In a later analysis, generation probabilities were computed using a VDJ recombination model fitted to out-of-frame rearrangements, and the results were checked against IGoR. A later analysis scored TCR-TCR, TCR-HLA and TCR-CMV co-occurrence with hypergeometric tests, applying a repertoire-size bias correction to TCR pairs. To estimate false discovery rates, a later analysis permuted the HLA or CMV assignments 20 times. In a later analysis, co-occurring TCRs were grouped using DBSCAN, with TCRdist sequence similarity added in when clustering inside HLA-allele-positive subsets. For co-occurrence clustering, repertoires with fewer than 30,000 or more than 120,000 public chains were excluded, along with roughly 5 repertoires with anomalous nucleotide sharing. TCRdb took this table from immuneACCESS and kept in-frame rearrangements with V and J called. Such tables lack part of the clones; where checked against another copy, unresolved V genes explain under half of the gap, and the rest is unexplained. V and J calls and clone size are copied from that table; D and trimming were computed from the DNA. The sample yields tens of thousands of clones; around 79% were counted once. The ten largest clonotypes hold nearly 7.5% of the sample.

The cohort was made up of 500 to 800 healthy bone marrow donors. All cohort members were sampled while nominally healthy, although unrecorded immune exposures were likely present. The donor tested CMV seropositive, placing the donor among the 250 to 300 seropositive members of the cohort. A peripheral blood sample was provided by each donor, and peripheral blood mononuclear cells were used for TCR beta sequencing. Genomic DNA extraction from the blood cell samples was performed with the Qiagen DNeasy Blood Extraction Kit. Relative to its sample, this clone is large (0.1 to 1%). Its target antigen remains unknown. No base quality information exists; no much larger clone differs at one position. V is reduced by 3 bases and J by 6 bases, leaving a spacing of 17 bases between them. The CDR3 goes from the cysteine to the phenylalanine over 15 residues. CDR3 DNA only is kept here, 45 bases in frame from base 1. Reading the germline V gene gives CDR1 MNHNS and CDR2 SASEGT.

What was sequenced was PBMCs. The rearranged segments are TRBV6-1 and TRBJ1-1; TRBD1 might be the D gene, on 5 matching bases. This TCR was sampled from a woman aged 25 to 39 in good health and CMV-seropositive. The DNA sequence follows: TGTGCCAGCAGTGATATGGGGGGGTATGACGCTGAAGCTTTCTTT. It is translated as CASSDMGGYDAEAFF.